This TCR beta chain was captured by sequencing in a study of blood T cell repertoires in COVID-19. Study as a whole: The samples span acute and convalescent COVID-19 from the United States, Italy and Spain. T cells, B-cell-depleted T cells, or PBMCs supplied cDNA or gDNA.

Original data processing: Nucleated cell number was recorded as an estimate derived from reference gene primer amplification. Clones were sequenced by immunoSEQ multiplex PCR, and TCRdb holds only the in-frame ones, with some missing. D and trimming were read from the DNA, whereas the V and J calls and clone size are those reported in that table. The data hold 45,000 to 65,000 clones, with 91% observed a single time. This CDR3 comprises 12 residues. Germline CDR1 and CDR2: SQVTM and ANQGSEA. Losses at the gene ends were 4 bases for V and 10 bases for J; bases not matched to a gene: 6. The J gene is TRBJ2-5, the V gene TRBV29-1; 10 bases match TRBD1. The sample consisted of peripheral blood. This receptor was taken from a human donor in a cohort sampled during active COVID-19. CDR3: CSVGDRGLDQYF. As DNA, the CDR3 is TGCAGCGTTGGGGACAGGGGATTGGACCAGTACTTC.